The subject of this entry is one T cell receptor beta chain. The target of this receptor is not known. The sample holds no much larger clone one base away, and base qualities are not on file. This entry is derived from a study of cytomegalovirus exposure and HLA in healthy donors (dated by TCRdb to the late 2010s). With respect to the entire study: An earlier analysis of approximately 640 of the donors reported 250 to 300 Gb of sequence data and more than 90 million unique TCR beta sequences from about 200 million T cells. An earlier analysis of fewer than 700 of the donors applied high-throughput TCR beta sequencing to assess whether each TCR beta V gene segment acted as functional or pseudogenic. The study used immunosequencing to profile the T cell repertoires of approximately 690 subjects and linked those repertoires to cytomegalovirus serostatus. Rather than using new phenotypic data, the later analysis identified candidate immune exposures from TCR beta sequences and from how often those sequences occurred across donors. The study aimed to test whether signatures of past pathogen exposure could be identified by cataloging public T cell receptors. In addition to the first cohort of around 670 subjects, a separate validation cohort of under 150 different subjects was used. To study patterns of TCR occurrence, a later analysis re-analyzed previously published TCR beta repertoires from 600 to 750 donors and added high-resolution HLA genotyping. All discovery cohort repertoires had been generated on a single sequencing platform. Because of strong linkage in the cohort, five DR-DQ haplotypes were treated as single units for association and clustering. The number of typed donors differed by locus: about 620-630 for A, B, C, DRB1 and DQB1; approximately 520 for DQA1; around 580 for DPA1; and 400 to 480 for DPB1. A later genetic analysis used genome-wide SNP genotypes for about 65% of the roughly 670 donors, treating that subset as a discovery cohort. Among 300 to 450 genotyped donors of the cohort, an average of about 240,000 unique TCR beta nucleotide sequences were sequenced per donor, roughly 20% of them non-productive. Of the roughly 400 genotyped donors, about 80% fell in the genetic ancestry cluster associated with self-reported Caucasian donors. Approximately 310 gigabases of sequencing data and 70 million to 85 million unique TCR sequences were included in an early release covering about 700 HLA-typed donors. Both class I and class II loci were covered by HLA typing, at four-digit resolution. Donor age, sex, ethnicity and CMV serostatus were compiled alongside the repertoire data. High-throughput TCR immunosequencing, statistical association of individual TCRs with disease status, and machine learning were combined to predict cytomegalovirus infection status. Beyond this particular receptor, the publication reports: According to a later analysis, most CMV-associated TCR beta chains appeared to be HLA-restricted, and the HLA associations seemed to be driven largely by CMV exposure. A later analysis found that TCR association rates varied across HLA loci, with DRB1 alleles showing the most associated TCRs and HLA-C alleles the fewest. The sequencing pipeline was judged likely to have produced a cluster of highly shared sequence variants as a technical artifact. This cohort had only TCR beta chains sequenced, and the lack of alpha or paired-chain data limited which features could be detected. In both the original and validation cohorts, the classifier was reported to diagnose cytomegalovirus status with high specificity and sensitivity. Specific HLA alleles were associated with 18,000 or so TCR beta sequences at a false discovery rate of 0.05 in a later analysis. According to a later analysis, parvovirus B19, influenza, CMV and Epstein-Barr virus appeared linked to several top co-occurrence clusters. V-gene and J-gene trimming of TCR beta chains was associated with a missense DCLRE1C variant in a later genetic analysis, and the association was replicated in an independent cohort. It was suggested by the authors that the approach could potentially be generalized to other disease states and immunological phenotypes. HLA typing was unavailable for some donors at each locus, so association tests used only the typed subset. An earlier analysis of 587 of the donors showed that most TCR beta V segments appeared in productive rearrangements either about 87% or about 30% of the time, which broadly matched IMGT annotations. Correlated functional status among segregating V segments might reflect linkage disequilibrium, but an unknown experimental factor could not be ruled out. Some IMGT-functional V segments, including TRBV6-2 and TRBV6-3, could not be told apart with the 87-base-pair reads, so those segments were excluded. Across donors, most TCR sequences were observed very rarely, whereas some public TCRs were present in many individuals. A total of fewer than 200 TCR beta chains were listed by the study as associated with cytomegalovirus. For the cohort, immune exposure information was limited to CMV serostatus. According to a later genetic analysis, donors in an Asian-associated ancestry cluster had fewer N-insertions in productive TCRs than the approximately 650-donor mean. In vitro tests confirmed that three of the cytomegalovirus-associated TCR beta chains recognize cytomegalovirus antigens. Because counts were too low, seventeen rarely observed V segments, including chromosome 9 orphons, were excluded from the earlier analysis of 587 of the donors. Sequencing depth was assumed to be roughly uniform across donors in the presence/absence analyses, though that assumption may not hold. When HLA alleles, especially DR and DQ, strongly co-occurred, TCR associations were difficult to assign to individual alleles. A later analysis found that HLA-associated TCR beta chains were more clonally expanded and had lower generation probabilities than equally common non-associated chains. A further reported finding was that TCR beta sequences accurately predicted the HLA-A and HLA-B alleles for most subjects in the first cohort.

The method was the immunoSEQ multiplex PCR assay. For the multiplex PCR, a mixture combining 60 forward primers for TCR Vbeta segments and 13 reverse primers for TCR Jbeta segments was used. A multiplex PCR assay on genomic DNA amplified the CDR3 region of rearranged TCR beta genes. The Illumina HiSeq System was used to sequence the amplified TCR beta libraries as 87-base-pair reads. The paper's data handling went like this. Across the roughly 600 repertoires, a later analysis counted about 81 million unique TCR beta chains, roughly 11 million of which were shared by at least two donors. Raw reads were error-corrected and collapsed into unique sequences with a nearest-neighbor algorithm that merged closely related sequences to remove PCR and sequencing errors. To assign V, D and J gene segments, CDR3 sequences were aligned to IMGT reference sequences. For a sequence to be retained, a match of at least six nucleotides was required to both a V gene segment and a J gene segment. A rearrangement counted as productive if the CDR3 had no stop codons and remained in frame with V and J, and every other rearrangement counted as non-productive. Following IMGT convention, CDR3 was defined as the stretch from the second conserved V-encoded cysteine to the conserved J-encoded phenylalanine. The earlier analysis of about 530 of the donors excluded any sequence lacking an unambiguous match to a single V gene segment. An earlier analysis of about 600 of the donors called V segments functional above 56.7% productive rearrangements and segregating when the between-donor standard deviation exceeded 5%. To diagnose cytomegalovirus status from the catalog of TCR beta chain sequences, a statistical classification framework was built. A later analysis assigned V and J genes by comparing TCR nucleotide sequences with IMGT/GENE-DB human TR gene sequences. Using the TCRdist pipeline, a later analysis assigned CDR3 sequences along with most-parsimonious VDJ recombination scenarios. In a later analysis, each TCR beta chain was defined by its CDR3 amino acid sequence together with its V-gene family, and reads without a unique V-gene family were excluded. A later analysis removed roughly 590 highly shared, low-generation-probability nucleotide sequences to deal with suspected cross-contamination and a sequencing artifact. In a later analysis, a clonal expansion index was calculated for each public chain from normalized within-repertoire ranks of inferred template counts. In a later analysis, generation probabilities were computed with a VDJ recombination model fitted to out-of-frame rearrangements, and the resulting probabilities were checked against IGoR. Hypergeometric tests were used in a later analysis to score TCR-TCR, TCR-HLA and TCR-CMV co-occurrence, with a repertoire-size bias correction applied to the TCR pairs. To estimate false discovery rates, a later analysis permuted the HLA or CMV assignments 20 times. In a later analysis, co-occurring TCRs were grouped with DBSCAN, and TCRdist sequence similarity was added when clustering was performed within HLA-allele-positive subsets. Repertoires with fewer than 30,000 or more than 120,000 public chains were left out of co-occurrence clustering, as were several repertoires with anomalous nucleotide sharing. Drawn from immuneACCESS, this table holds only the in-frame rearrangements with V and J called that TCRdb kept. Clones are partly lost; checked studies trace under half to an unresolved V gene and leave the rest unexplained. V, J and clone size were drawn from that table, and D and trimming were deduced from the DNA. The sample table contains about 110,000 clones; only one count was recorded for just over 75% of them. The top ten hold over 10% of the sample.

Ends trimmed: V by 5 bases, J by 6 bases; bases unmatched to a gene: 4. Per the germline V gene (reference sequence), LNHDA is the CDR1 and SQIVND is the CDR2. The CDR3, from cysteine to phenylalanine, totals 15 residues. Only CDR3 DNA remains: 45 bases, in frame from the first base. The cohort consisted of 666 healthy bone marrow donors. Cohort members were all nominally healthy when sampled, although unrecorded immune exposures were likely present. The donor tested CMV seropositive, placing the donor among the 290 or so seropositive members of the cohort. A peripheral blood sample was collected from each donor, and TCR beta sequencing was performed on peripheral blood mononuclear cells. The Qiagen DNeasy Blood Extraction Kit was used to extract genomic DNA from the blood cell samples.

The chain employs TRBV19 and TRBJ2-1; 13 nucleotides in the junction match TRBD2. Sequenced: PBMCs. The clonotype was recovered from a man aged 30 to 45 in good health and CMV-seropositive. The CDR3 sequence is CASSVRLAGGNEQFF. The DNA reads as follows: TGTGCCAGTAGTGTTCGACTAGCGGGGGGCAATGAGCAGTTCTTC.